This T cell receptor (beta chain) was sequenced for a study of T cell repertoires in cytomegalovirus infection. Study context: Public TCR beta signature analysis indicated the presence of both CMV infection and matching HLA type.

Study observations and caveats: Summed frequency of public TCR beta families distinguished CMV carriers with the relevant HLA.

TCRdb re-called the reads through MiXCR, storing one row per CDR3 protein. The table shows around 900,000 distinct CDR3 sequences, with less than 40% occurring only once. Concerning this clonotype: What it recognizes is unknown.

Trimming cost V 0 bases and J 1 base, with 16 bases left between them. Germline values: CDR1 SGHAT, CDR2 FQNNGV. The CDR3 is 18 residues long. The starting material was cultured CD8+ T cells from PBMCs, obtained from culture after CMV antigen stimulation. V usage is TRBV11-2 and J usage is TRBJ2-1; weak D call: TRBD1 (5 bases). This receptor was identified in a human donor in good health (CMV status not recorded). Some clones in this sample may be carry-over from other donors' samples. CDR3 coding DNA: TGTGCCAGCAGCTTAGATGCATGGCAGGGTAGGTCCTACAATGAGCAGTTCTTC. Its protein product is CASSLDAWQGRSYNEQFF. Based on the CDR3 plus reference TRBV11-2 and TRBJ2-1, the full variable domain is EAGVAQSPRYKIIEKRQSVAFWCNPISGHATLYWYQQILGQGPKLLIQFQNNGVVDDSQLPKDRFSAERLKGVDSTLKIQPAKLEDSAVYLCASSLDAWQGRSYNEQFFGPGTRLTVL.